A single sample gave rise to the 4 T cell receptor beta chains below, sequenced in a study of post-analysis software for immune sequencing data. TCR beta cDNA libraries included unique molecular identifiers. TCRdb used MiXCR to reprocess the PCR reads, holding one entry per CDR3 protein. Altogether 350,000 to 500,000 distinct CDR3 sequences are present, 39% being singletons, with the ten largest covering around 8%. Whole-study findings and limits: Patients showed TRBV5-6, TRBV5-1 and TRBV20-1 among a handful of TRBV segments more frequent than in controls.

These receptors are not linked to any known antigen. The source material was blood. The receptors shown here come from a girl aged 2-10 years with multiple sclerosis.

J is TRBJ2-7 and V is TRBV7-9, with 7 bases lining up with TRBD1. The germline V gene has CDR1 SEHNR and CDR2 FQNEAQ (reference sequence). The V segment lost 5 bases and the J segment 1 base; nucleotides outside the gene matches: 8. The CDR3 has 15 amino acids. The CDR3 protein is CASSHPAQGSYEQYV. The CDR3, as DNA: TGTGCCAGCAGCCATCCGGCACAGGGGTCCTACGAGCAGTACGTC.

This clonotype was counted a single time. The J gene is TRBJ2-1, the V gene TRBV20-1; 10 positions match TRBD2. The V gene's germline CDR1 is DFQATT and CDR2 SNEGSKA (reference sequence). J gave up 5 bases and V 5 bases, and 9 bases lay outside the gene matches. The CDR3 extends over 15 amino acids. The CDR3 loop reads CSALGTLAGNNEQFF. DNA for the CDR3: TGCAGTGCTCTGGGGACACTAGCGGGGAACAATGAGCAGTTCTTC.

J is TRBJ1-6 and V is TRBV7-3; a possible D gene is TRBD1 (5 bases). Germline CDR1 and CDR2: SGHTA and FQGTGA. The CDR3 consists of 15 residues. Trimming shortened V by 4 bases and J by 7 bases, and 14 bases separated the two germline ends. CDR3 sequence reads: CASSSQGGHNSPLHF. CDR3 DNA sequence: TGTGCCAGCAGCTCGCAGGGTGGACACAATTCACCCCTCCACTTT.

The genes are TRBV24-1 and TRBJ2-1; D may be TRBD2 (6 bases). CDR3 size: 16 residues. Per germline, CDR1 KGHDR and CDR2 SFDVKD. Trimming stripped 4 bases from V and 7 bases from J, with 19 bases between. Written as DNA, the CDR3 is TGTGCCACCAGTGAGCCCCCCGGGGGAGGTCGAAATGAGCAGTTCTTC. This translates into CATSEPPGGGRNEQFF.